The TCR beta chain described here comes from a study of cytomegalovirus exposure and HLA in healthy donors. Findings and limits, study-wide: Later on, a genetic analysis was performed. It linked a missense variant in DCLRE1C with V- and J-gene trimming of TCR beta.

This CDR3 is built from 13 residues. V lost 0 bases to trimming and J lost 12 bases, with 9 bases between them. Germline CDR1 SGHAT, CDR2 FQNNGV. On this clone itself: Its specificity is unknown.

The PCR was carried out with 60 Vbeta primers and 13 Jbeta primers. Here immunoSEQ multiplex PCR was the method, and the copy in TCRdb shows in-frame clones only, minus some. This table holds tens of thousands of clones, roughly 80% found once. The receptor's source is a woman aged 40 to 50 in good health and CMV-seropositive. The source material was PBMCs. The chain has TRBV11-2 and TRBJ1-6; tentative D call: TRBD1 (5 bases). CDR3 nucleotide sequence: TGTGCCAGCAGCTTAGAAGGGGCCCAACCCCTCCACTTT. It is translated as CASSLEGAQPLHF.